A selection of T cell receptor beta chains follows, all from one sample in a study of OX40 agonist ivuxolimab in advanced cancers. The assay was immunoSEQ multiplex PCR, and TCRdb's table has in-frame clones only and misses some. This sample has 25,000 or so clones, with under 90% found just once. Sequenced material: CD4+ or CD8+ T cells sorted from blood, taken in a trial of the OX40 agonist ivuxolimab. All receptors derive from an adult with an advanced solid tumor such as melanoma, head and neck, liver or kidney cancer. CDR3s include the opening cysteine and the closing phenylalanine or tryptophan. A D gene is named only where the DNA matches it firmly. Some rows mark clone size as missing; the rest say once, few, many or name a class of expanded clone.

>15|TRBV19|NA|TRBJ1-6|NA
TGTGCCAGTAGTACAACGGACGATCGGAATTCACCCCTCCACTTT
CASSTTDDRNSPLHF
>17|TRBV25-1|NA|TRBJ2-1|NA
TGTGCCAGCAGTGAAGCCCTGGCCACCTTAGGGCCCAATGAGCAGTTCTTC
CASSEALATLGPNEQFF
>13|TRBV7-2|NA|TRBJ1-2|NA
TGTGCCAGCAGCTTTAAGAAGGGCTATGGCTACACCTTC
CASSFKKGYGYTF
>15|TRBV19|NA|TRBJ1-5|NA
TGTGCCAGTAGTATTGTGGGGCAGGGGCTCCAGCCCCAGCATTTT
CASSIVGQGLQPQHF
>17|TRBV7-8|NA|TRBJ1-2|NA
TGTGCCAGCAGCTTAGCGTTTGTCGGGGTCTTGGACTATGGCTACACCTTC
CASSLAFVGVLDYGYTF
>16|TRBV5-6|TRBD1|TRBJ1-1|NA
TGTGCCAGCAGCTTTCCAGGACAGGGAGATAACACTGAAGCTTTCTTT
CASSFPGQGDNTEAFF
>13|TRBV7-9|NA|TRBJ2-1|NA
TGTGCCAGCGGGGGCCCCTTTAGGGATGAGCAGTTCTTC
CASGGPFRDEQFF
>17|TRBV4-3|NA|TRBJ1-3|NA
TGCGCCAGCAGCCAAGATTTAGGACAGCGCTCTGGAAACACCATATATTTT
CASSQDLGQRSGNTIYF
>14|TRBV9|TRBD1|TRBJ1-2|NA
TGTGCCAGCAGCGTACAGGGGGCGGGGTATGGCTACACCTTC
CASSVQGAGYGYTF
>14|TRBV7-9|NA|TRBJ2-2|few
TGTGCCAGCAGCTTATTCGGGGCGAAGGGGGAGCTGTTTTTT
CASSLFGAKGELFF
>13|TRBV4-3|NA|TRBJ2-7|NA
TGCGCCAGCAGCCAAGGTTTATCCTACGAGCAGTACTTC
CASSQGLSYEQYF
>13|TRBV15|NA|TRBJ1-1|NA
TGTGCCACCAGCGGTCGGAGGAACACTGAAGCTTTCTTT
CATSGRRNTEAFF
>16|TRBV7-9|NA|TRBJ1-1|NA
TGTGCCAGCAGCTTAGATGGGGGGCGGATGAACACTGAAGCTTTCTTT
CASSLDGGRMNTEAFF
>15|TRBV27|NA|TRBJ2-1|NA
TGTGCCAGCACCTCTCAGGGGGGTCGATACAATGAGCAGTTCTTC
CASTSQGGRYNEQFF
>14|TRBV7-9|TRBD1|TRBJ2-1|few
TGTGCCAGCAGCTTAGTAGGACAGGGCAATGAGCAGTTCTTC
CASSLVGQGNEQFF
>14|TRBV7-6|TRBD1|TRBJ1-2|NA
TGTGCCAGCAGCTTAGCAACAGGGGGGTATGGCTACACCTTC
CASSLATGGYGYTF
>16|TRBV29-1|NA|TRBJ1-3|NA
TGCAGCGTTGAGGGGACAAGGCCTTGCTCTGGAAACACCATATATTTT
CSVEGTRPCSGNTIYF